These 19 T cell receptor beta chains share one sample of origin, sequenced in a study of blood T cell repertoires in COVID-19. Produced via immunoSEQ multiplex PCR; TCRdb's table is partial and in-frame only. The sample carries 250,000 to 400,000 clones, roughly 89% recorded once. The material sequenced was PBMCs or T cells enriched from blood (not recorded which). These receptors were taken from a man in his 60s who had recovered from COVID-19.

This sequence joins TRBV19 and TRBJ1-4, with D tentatively TRBD1 (5 bases). The CDR3 totals 16 residues. Germline-derived CDR1 and CDR2 are LNHDA and SQIVND (reference sequence). Trimming left V 5 bases short and J 0 bases short, with 13 bases between. The CDR3, as DNA: TGTGCCAGTAGTTGGGGCCAGCTTGCAACTAATGAAAAACTGTTTTTT. This encodes CASSWGQLATNEKLFF.

The CDR3 DNA reads TGTGCCAGCAGAGAATACAGGGACCGGCACCGGGGCTACACCTTC. It specifies CASREYRDRHRGYTF. The chain is built from TRBV27 and TRBJ1-2; the D gene is possibly TRBD1 (6 bases). The CDR3 consists of 15 residues. Germline-derived CDR1 and CDR2 are MNHEY and SMNVEV (reference sequence). V lost 6 bases to trimming and J lost 8 bases, with 22 bases between them.

J is TRBJ2-7 and V is TRBV7-2; D is perhaps TRBD2 (5 bases). CDR3 length equals 13 residues. Germline assignment: CDR1 SGHTA and CDR2 FQGNSA. V lost 6 bases to trimming and J lost 2 bases, with 11 bases between them. The CDR3 protein is CASSLSGTYEQYF. CDR3 bases: TGTGCCAGCAGTTTAAGCGGCACCTACGAGCAGTACTTC.

This chain joins TRBV24-1 and TRBJ2-5; D remains unclear. V was cut by 3 bases and J by 7 bases, with 5 bases left in between. CDR3 length equals 11 residues. CDR1 is KGHDR and CDR2 is SFDVKD in the germline V gene. The CDR3 bases are TGTGCCACCAGTGATGTCAGGACCCAGTACTTC. The encoded protein is CATSDVRTQYF.

V is TRBV7-9 and J is TRBJ1-2; TRBD1 aligns across 7 bases. This CDR3 has 13 amino acids. The J segment lost 4 bases and the V segment lost 3 bases, leaving 2 bases of the junction unmatched. In germline, CDR1 is SEHNR, CDR2 FQNEAQ (reference sequence). The CDR3 DNA follows: TGTGCCAGCAGCTTCGGACAGGTCTATGGCTACACCTTC. Encoded protein: CASSFGQVYGYTF.

The chain carries TRBV10-1 and TRBJ2-1; 7 nucleotides agree with TRBD2. The V segment lost 3 bases and the J segment 3 bases; nucleotides outside the gene matches: 8. The germline V gene encodes CDR1 WNHNN and CDR2 SYGVQD (reference sequence). The CDR3 runs to 16 residues. The CDR3 spells CASSELGLADYNEQFF. CDR3 nucleotides: TGCGCCAGCAGTGAACTCGGGCTAGCGGACTACAATGAGCAGTTCTTC.

The chain links TRBV6-2 or TRBV6-3 to TRBJ1-5; 7 bases are shared with TRBD1. V lost 0 bases to trimming and J lost 4 bases; unmatched junction nucleotides: 3. The V gene's germline CDR1 is MNHEY and CDR2 SVGEGT. The CDR3 is made up of 15 amino acids. The CDR3 loop is CASSYSLRGNQPQHF. The CDR3 bases are TGTGCCAGCAGTTACTCTCTCAGGGGGAATCAGCCCCAGCATTTT.

This sequence joins TRBV7-9 and TRBJ1-6; 7 bases are shared with TRBD1. Germline V lookup: CDR1 SEHNR, CDR2 FQNEAQ (reference sequence). The CDR3 is made up of 16 amino acids. After removal of 2 bases from V and 3 bases from J, the junction contained 4 bases not matched to a gene. In DNA, the CDR3 is TGTGCCAGCAGCTTATGGAGGGACAGCTATAATTCACCCCTCCACTTT. Its translation is CASSLWRDSYNSPLHF.

This clone occurred once. V is TRBV18 and J is TRBJ2-3; a possible D gene is TRBD1 (6 bases). The CDR3 extends over 16 amino acids. Deletions cut 1 base from V and 0 bases from J, with 11 bases between. Per the germline V gene, CDR1 is KGHSH and CDR2 is LQKENI. The CDR3 loop is CASSPLGGTSTDTQYF. In DNA, the CDR3 is TGTGCCAGCTCACCACTAGGGGGTACTAGCACAGATACGCAGTATTTT.

The chain is built from TRBV7-9 and TRBJ1-1, with D unclear. V lost 1 base and J 4 bases, leaving 10 bases between the germline ends. This CDR3 comprises 14 residues. Germline lookup yields CDR1 SEHNR and CDR2 FQNEAQ (reference sequence). CDR3 sequence reads: CASSLVVPGTEAFF. The CDR3, as DNA: TGTGCCAGCAGCTTAGTGGTCCCGGGCACTGAAGCTTTCTTT.

The CDR3: CASSLLGGSSHNEQFF. Written as DNA, the CDR3 is TGTGCCAGCAGCCTTCTTGGGGGCTCTTCTCACAATGAGCAGTTCTTC. The chain combines TRBV28 with TRBJ2-1; possibly TRBD1 for D (6 bases). The CDR3 consists of 16 residues. Per germline, CDR1 MDHEN and CDR2 SYDVKM. Between the trimmed V and J ends, which lost 6 bases and 5 bases, there was a span of 20 bases.

This chain links TRBV5-1 with TRBJ2-1; the D gene is possibly TRBD1 (5 bases). Germline lookup yields CDR1 SGHRS and CDR2 YFSETQ. This CDR3 is built from 14 residues. V was pared by 5 bases and J by 5 bases, with 14 bases between. The CDR3, as DNA: TGCGCCAGCAGAAGACAGTCAGGGAACAATGAGCAGTTCTTC. This sequence encodes CASRRQSGNNEQFF.

The chain combines TRBV19 with TRBJ1-3, with D hard to call. CDR3 size: 16 residues. V was shortened by 3 bases and J by 0 bases, with 12 bases between the two germline ends. Per the germline V gene, CDR1 is LNHDA and CDR2 is SQIVND (reference sequence). As DNA, the CDR3 is TGTGCCAGTAGTATTTCTGGGCCGACCTCTGGAAACACCATATATTTT. Residues: CASSISGPTSGNTIYF.

The V gene is TRBV19, the J gene TRBJ2-7; TRBD1 might be the D (6 bases). Trimming removed 5 bases at V and 2 bases at J, with 16 bases between. The CDR3 is 15 amino acids. Germline V gene sequence: CDR1 LNHDA, CDR2 SQIVND (reference sequence). CDR3 residues: CASSSLQGSTYEQYF. The CDR3 DNA reads as TGTGCCAGTAGTTCCCTACAGGGTTCAACCTACGAGCAGTACTTC.

The rearrangement links TRBV5-5 to TRBJ2-3; possible D gene TRBD1, 6 bases. V was pared by 0 bases and J by 10 bases, with 12 bases between. Germline CDR1 is SGHKS and CDR2 is YYEKEE (reference sequence). The CDR3 has 13 amino acids. The CDR3: CASSLEVTGSQYF. CDR3 DNA sequence: TGTGCCAGCAGCTTGGAGGTCACAGGGTCGCAGTATTTT.

The chain employs TRBV19 and TRBJ2-7; D is uncertain. Germline CDR1 is LNHDA and CDR2 is SQIVND (reference sequence). The CDR3 runs to 14 residues. Trimming cost V 4 bases and J 7 bases, with 17 bases left between them. The CDR3 sequence is CASSTNNPLEEQYF. CDR3 DNA: TGTGCCAGTAGTACGAATAACCCCCTGGAGGAGCAGTACTTC.

The rearrangement uses TRBV7-3 and TRBJ2-5; the D is unclear. V lost 5 bases, J lost 5 bases, and 12 bases lay in between. The CDR3 has 13 amino acids. Per germline, CDR1 SGHTA and CDR2 FQGTGA. The CDR3 DNA reads as TGTGCCAGCAGCCTACAGCTTTGGGAGACCCAGTACTTC. This sequence encodes CASSLQLWETQYF.

This rearrangement joins TRBV2 to TRBJ2-7, with 8 bases matching TRBD1. V shed 8 bases and J 2 bases; nucleotides not matched to a gene: 23. This CDR3 has 19 amino acids. Looked up from germline, CDR1 is SNHLY and CDR2 is FYNNEI. The CDR3 spells CASFRGQVQIGLFPYEQYF. The CDR3 DNA reads as TGTGCCAGCTTCAGGGGACAGGTTCAAATTGGTCTGTTCCCCTACGAGCAGTACTTC.

The chain employs TRBV18 and TRBJ1-3; D is unresolved. Germline CDR1 reads KGHSH; CDR2 reads LQKENI. There are 16 residues in the CDR3. Trimming left V 3 bases short and J 0 bases short, with 12 bases between. CDR3 amino acids: CASSPSPPGSGNTIYF. In nucleotides, the CDR3 is TGTGCCAGCTCACCTTCCCCACCAGGCTCTGGAAACACCATATATTTT.